The 24 T cell receptor beta chains in this list originate from one sample, sequenced in a study of blood T cell repertoires in COVID-19. Method: immunoSEQ multiplex PCR; TCRdb's copy keeps in-frame clones and lacks some. The table has about 210,000 clones, 84% seen once. Material for sequencing was peripheral blood. These receptors all come from a woman between 45 and 65 years old with active or convalescent COVID-19.

The chain couples TRBV6-5 to TRBJ2-2; 7 bases fit TRBD1. J was trimmed by 0 bases and V by 8 bases; bases with no gene match: 3. CDR1 and CDR2 from the germline V gene are MNHEY and SVGAGI. The CDR3 has 14 amino acids. In DNA form, the CDR3 reads TGTGCCAGCCCGACAGGGCCGAACACCGGGGAGCTGTTTTTT. It is translated as CASPTGPNTGELFF.

This chain connects TRBV6-5 to TRBJ2-3; possibly TRBD1 for D (5 bases). This CDR3 is built from 15 residues. Germline V gives CDR1 MNHEY, CDR2 SVGAGI. The V end was cut by 6 bases, the J end by 7 bases, with 20 bases between. The CDR3 nucleotides are TGTGCCAGCAGGCCGACAGAGACCAGCACGCATACGCAGTATTTT. It translates to CASRPTETSTHTQYF.

This sequence joins TRBV3-1 (or the pseudogene TRBV3-2) and TRBJ1-5; a weak D match, TRBD1 (5 bases). V lost 0 bases and J 2 bases, leaving 17 bases between the germline ends. The germline CDR1 and CDR2 sequences are LGHDT and YNNKEL (reference sequence). This CDR3 spans 18 amino acids. The CDR3 DNA is TGTGCCAGCAGCCAAGAAGAGGGGAGGCCGGGGGGCAATCAGCCCCAGCATTTT. It encodes CASSQEEGRPGGNQPQHF.

The J gene is TRBJ1-1, the V gene TRBV5-5; 9 bases map to TRBD1. Germline loops: CDR1 SGHKS, CDR2 YYEKEE (reference sequence). Trimming took 4 bases from V and 2 from J; bases not matched to a gene: 3. There are 14 residues in the CDR3. DNA of the CDR3: TGTGCCAGCAGCCTACAGGGGGCCAACACTGAAGCTTTCTTT. Translation: CASSLQGANTEAFF.

This chain connects TRBV18 to TRBJ1-6, with D uncertain. The CDR3 is 15 amino acids. V was pared by 2 bases and J by 0 bases, with 5 bases between. The V gene's germline CDR1 is KGHSH and CDR2 LQKENI. The CDR3 region is CASSPIGSYNSPLHF. DNA for the CDR3: TGTGCCAGCTCACCAATCGGCTCCTATAATTCACCCCTCCACTTT.

The V and J genes are TRBV27 and TRBJ2-7; D may be TRBD2 (6 bases). Germline V gene lookup returns CDR1 MNHEY and CDR2 SMNVEV (reference sequence). Deletions cut 2 bases from V and 5 bases from J, with 19 bases between. The CDR3 contains 16 residues. CDR3 nucleotide sequence: TGTGCCAGCAGTTTACCTGTAGGATTGGGAGGTCACGAGCAGTACGTC. Translation: CASSLPVGLGGHEQYV.

The V gene is TRBV19, the J gene TRBJ1-2, with D possibly matching TRBD1 (5 bases). The CDR3 is 14 amino acids. Germline V gives CDR1 LNHDA, CDR2 SQIVND (reference sequence). With 10 bases removed from V and 4 bases from J, the gap between germline ends came to 19 bases. CDR3 DNA sequence: TGTGCCATCGCCGACGCAGGGAATTTCTATGGCTACACCTTC. This gives the protein CAIADAGNFYGYTF.

The rearrangement links TRBV6-5 to TRBJ1-1; TRBD1 aligns across 9 bases. The ends lost 9 bases at V and 4 bases at J; junction bases unmatched: 6. This CDR3 is built from 13 residues. Looked up from germline, CDR1 is MNHEY and CDR2 is SVGAGI. CDR3 region: CASHRGLGTEAFF. As DNA, the CDR3 is TGTGCCAGTCACAGGGGGCTGGGCACTGAAGCTTTCTTT.

The J gene is TRBJ2-7, the V gene TRBV28; TRBD2 is a possible D gene (5 bases). CDR1 and CDR2 (germline): MDHEN, SYDVKM. V lost 6 bases to trimming and J lost 0 bases, with 15 bases between them. This CDR3 is 15 amino acids long. In DNA, the CDR3 is TGTGCCAGCAGCCGGACTGGAGACTACTCCTACGAGCAGTACTTC. Translated: CASSRTGDYSYEQYF.

The chain joins TRBV7-2 to TRBJ2-3, with D perhaps TRBD2 (5 bases). The CDR3 consists of 14 residues. V was trimmed by 3 bases and J by 1 base, leaving 8 bases between them. Germline lookup yields CDR1 SGHTA and CDR2 FQGNSA. The chain's CDR3 is CASSFVGGTDTQYF. CDR3 nucleotide sequence: TGTGCCAGCAGCTTCGTCGGGGGCACAGATACGCAGTATTTT.

V is TRBV7-9 and J is TRBJ1-4, with 7 positions matching TRBD1. This CDR3 has 14 residues. Germline-derived CDR1 and CDR2 are SEHNR and FQNEAQ (reference sequence). With V trimmed by 2 bases and J by 8 bases, 5 bases remained unmatched. The CDR3 DNA reads as TGTGCCAGCAGCTTATCACAGGGGAAGGAAAAACTGTTTTTT. Its protein is CASSLSQGKEKLFF.

V and J are TRBV6-2 or TRBV6-3 and TRBJ2-2, with 14 bases matching TRBD2. V trimming: 2 bases; J trimming: 7 bases; junction bases outside the gene matches: 12. This CDR3 has 19 amino acids. Per the germline V gene, CDR1 is MNHEY and CDR2 is SVGEGT. The CDR3 sequence: CASSYPATSGRGKGGELFF. CDR3 DNA sequence: TGTGCCAGCAGTTACCCCGCGACTAGCGGGAGGGGAAAAGGCGGGGAGCTGTTTTTT.

The chain couples TRBV6-1 to TRBJ2-1; 7 bases match TRBD1. Per the germline V gene, CDR1 is MNHNS and CDR2 is SASEGT. The CDR3 consists of 14 residues. V was pared by 3 bases and J by 5 bases, with 4 bases of the junction left unmatched. The CDR3, as DNA: TGTGCCAGCAGTGACAGGGGGATTAACAATGAGCAGTTCTTC. It translates to CASSDRGINNEQFF.

The V call is TRBV28, the J call TRBJ2-1; D remains ambiguous. V dropped 5 bases and J dropped 9 bases, with 8 bases sitting between them. Germline V gene data show CDR1 as MDHEN and CDR2 as SYDVKM. The CDR3 consists of 11 residues. As DNA, the CDR3 is TGTGCCAGCAGTCAGAGACTTGAGCAGTTCTTC. This encodes CASSQRLEQFF.

Only a few counts were recorded for this clone. V and J are TRBV9 and TRBJ1-1, with TRBD1 matching 8 bases. Germline V gene sequence: CDR1 SGDLS, CDR2 YYNGEE. CDR3 length: 18 residues. V was pared by 3 bases and J by 2 bases, with 15 bases of the junction left unmatched. The CDR3 bases are TGTGCCAGCAGCGCCAACGGACGTCAGGGGGCGCTTAACACTGAAGCTTTCTTT. Protein sequence: CASSANGRQGALNTEAFF.

In DNA, the CDR3 is TGTGCCAGCAGCGTCGAGGGCCCTCCCGGGGAGCTGTTTTTT. Its translation is CASSVEGPPGELFF. The chain employs TRBV11-3 and TRBJ2-2; D perhaps matches TRBD2 (5 bases). The CDR3 runs to 14 residues. V shed 5 bases and J shed 6 bases, with 13 bases lying between them. Germline loops: CDR1 SGHNT, CDR2 YENEEA.

This clone was observed a single time. The rearrangement uses TRBV5-1 and TRBJ2-7; possibly TRBD2 for D (7 bases). The germline gives CDR1 SGHRS, CDR2 YFSETQ. This CDR3 spans 16 amino acids. Trimming removed 0 bases at V and 4 bases at J, with 17 bases between. The CDR3 DNA is TGCGCCAGCAGCTTGGATGGGCAGGGAGGGGGATACGAGCAGTACGTC. Amino acid sequence: CASSLDGQGGGYEQYV.

The chain employs TRBV10-3 and TRBJ2-3; 8 bases agree with TRBD2. CDR1 is ENHRY, CDR2 SYGVKD, per germline. The V gene end was trimmed by 4 bases and the J gene end by 1 base; junction bases not matched to a gene: 1. The length of the CDR3 is 14 residues. CDR3 sequence (DNA): TGTGCCATCAGTGGGGGACTAGGCACAGATACGCAGTATTTT. This encodes CAISGGLGTDTQYF.

The chain joins TRBV28 to TRBJ2-7, with a possible D match to TRBD2 (6 bases). CDR1 is MDHEN, CDR2 SYDVKM, per germline. V dropped 7 bases and J dropped 4 bases, with 17 bases sitting between them. The CDR3 is 14 residues long. The CDR3 DNA sequence: TGTGCCAGCACACTCTCGGAGGGTGGGTACGAGCAGTACTTC. Its protein is CASTLSEGGYEQYF.

The rearrangement joins TRBV5-4 to TRBJ2-1; tentative D call: TRBD2 (5 bases). Germline CDR1 and CDR2: SGHNT and YYREEE (reference sequence). V lost 0 bases to trimming and J lost 4 bases, with 8 bases between them. The CDR3 length is 14 residues. The CDR3 nucleotides read TGTGCCAGCAGCTTGGCGGGGATTTACAATGAGCAGTTCTTC. This codes for CASSLAGIYNEQFF.

This chain uses TRBV3-1 (or the pseudogene TRBV3-2) with TRBJ2-1; 16 bases align to TRBD2. CDR3 length: 18 amino acids. Germline lookup yields CDR1 LGHDT and CDR2 YNNKEL (reference sequence). With V trimmed by 4 bases and J by 9 bases, 12 bases remained unmatched. CDR3 nucleotides: TGTGCCAGCAGCCTCTTGGGACTAGCGGGGGGGCCTTCGCGTGAGCAGTTCTTC. Protein product: CASSLLGLAGGPSREQFF.

The CDR3 DNA is TGTGCCAGCAGTCGGGAGGGCCCTTGGAACACCGGGGAGCTGTTTTTT. This translates into CASSREGPWNTGELFF. The chain uses TRBV14 and TRBJ2-2; 8 nucleotides align to TRBD2. The CDR3 contains 16 residues. Germline CDR1 is SGHDN and CDR2 is FVKESK. V shed 6 bases, J shed 1 base, and the junction held 7 bases outside the gene matches.

The chain joins TRBV3-1 (or the pseudogene TRBV3-2) to TRBJ1-3; 7 bases align to TRBD1. The CDR3 is 16 residues long. Trimming removed 2 bases from V and 0 bases from J; junction bases left unmatched: 4. Per the germline V gene, CDR1 is LGHDT and CDR2 is YNNKEL (reference sequence). This CDR3 is CASSQQGVFSGNTIYF. As DNA, the CDR3 is TGTGCCAGCAGCCAACAGGGGGTCTTCTCTGGAAACACCATATATTTT.

The rearrangement joins TRBV11-2 to TRBJ2-5, with 11 bases aligning to TRBD2. Per the germline V gene, CDR1 is SGHAT and CDR2 is FQNNGV. The V gene end was trimmed by 1 base and the J gene end by 5 bases; junction bases not matched to a gene: 9. The CDR3 runs 17 residues. As DNA, the CDR3 is TGTGCCAGCAGCTTAGGACCCTTGGGGACTAGCGGTGAGACCCAGTACTTC. Amino acid sequence: CASSLGPLGTSGETQYF. The whole variable domain, filled in from reference TRBV11-2 and TRBJ2-5, reads EAGVAQSPRYKIIEKRQSVAFWCNPISGHATLYWYQQILGQGPKLLIQFQNNGVVDDSQLPKDRFSAERLKGVDSTLKIQPAKLEDSAVYLCASSLGPLGTSGETQYFGPGTRLLVL.